Presented here are 21 T cell receptor beta chains from one specimen sequenced in a study of blood T cell repertoires in COVID-19. Repertoires were generated with immunoSEQ multiplex PCR, while TCRdb's copy carries only in-frame clones and drops some. The sample lists about 60,000 clones, 88% occurring once. The sample consisted of peripheral blood. The receptors shown here come from a human donor in a cohort sampled during active COVID-19.

The genes are TRBV21-1 and TRBJ1-4; the D segment call TRBD1 is taken from the table without a DNA check. TRBV21-1 is recorded as a pseudogene. The CDR3 contains 15 residues. The CDR3 reads CASSKGAGGFEKLFF. The CDR3 nucleotides read TGTGCCAGCAGCAAAGGTGCAGGGGGCTTTGAAAAACTGTTTTTT.

The V gene is TRBV4-3, the J gene TRBJ2-3; unclear D gene. This CDR3 contains 14 residues. Trimming removed 0 bases at V and 3 bases at J, with 7 bases between. Germline V gene data show CDR1 as LGHNA and CDR2 as YSLEER. The CDR3 is CASSQDARTDTQYF. DNA of the CDR3: TGCGCCAGCAGCCAAGATGCCAGGACAGATACGCAGTATTTT.

J is TRBJ1-2 and V is TRBV4-2; tentatively, D is TRBD1 (6 bases). CDR1 and CDR2 from the germline V gene are LGHNA and YNFKEQ. The CDR3 contains 15 residues. Trimming removed 0 bases from V and 8 bases from J, with 16 bases in between. Here the CDR3 DNA reads TGTGCCAGCAGCCAAGATGGGCAGGGGTTAAGCGGCTACACCTTC. Protein product: CASSQDGQGLSGYTF.

About this clone itself: In the same sample, other DNA sequences code for this CDR3. The rearrangement uses TRBV4-3 and TRBJ1-2; D not resolved. The V gene lost 0 bases and the J gene lost 2 bases, with 7 bases spanning the gap. CDR3 length: 14 amino acids. CDR1 and CDR2 from the germline V gene are LGHNA and YSLEER. The CDR3 bases are TGCGCCAGCAGCCAAGACACGGGGAACTATGGCTACACCTTC. It specifies CASSQDTGNYGYTF.

This clone was seen just once. The rearrangement uses TRBV5-5 and TRBJ2-7; the D gene is possibly TRBD2 (5 bases). Trimming shortened V by 0 bases and J by 2 bases, and 12 bases separated the two germline ends. Germline V lookup: CDR1 SGHKS, CDR2 YYEKEE (reference sequence). The CDR3 is 15 residues long. Here the CDR3 reads CASSLGPGMTYEQYF. The DNA for the CDR3 is TGTGCCAGCAGCTTGGGCCCCGGGATGACCTACGAGCAGTACTTC.

This clone was found a few times. This chain uses TRBV4-2 with TRBJ2-3; perhaps TRBD2 as D (6 bases). Germline values: CDR1 LGHNA, CDR2 YNFKEQ. The V end lost 4 bases, the J end lost 4 bases, and 12 bases lay between the germline ends. CDR3 size: 14 residues. CDR3 amino acids: CASSRGEVPDTQYF. In DNA, the CDR3 is TGTGCCAGCAGCCGGGGGGAGGTTCCAGATACGCAGTATTTT.

This sequence joins TRBV7-6 and TRBJ2-4, with TRBD2 identical over 8 bases. CDR3 size: 15 residues. The germline gives CDR1 SGHVS, CDR2 FNYEAQ. The V segment lost 8 bases and the J segment 7 bases; nucleotides outside the gene matches: 13. CDR3 bases: TGTGCCAGCTCCCAGGGGAGCGGGAGAGGGAACATTCAGTACTTC. Translation gives CASSQGSGRGNIQYF.

The chain recombines TRBV12-3 or TRBV12-4 with TRBJ2-2, with 7 bases identical to TRBD1. The trim removed 8 bases at V and 3 bases at J, leaving 3 bases unmatched. The CDR3 sequence is 13 residues long. The CDR3 DNA follows: TGTGCCAGCTCACAGGGGTACACCGGGGAGCTGTTTTTT. It specifies CASSQGYTGELFF.

This chain uses TRBV11-3 with TRBJ2-7; 10 bases fit TRBD2. The CDR3 runs 15 residues. Germline-derived CDR1 and CDR2 are SGHNT and YENEEA. J gave up 2 bases and V 1 base, and 2 bases lay outside the gene matches. This CDR3 reads CASSLGSGRAYEQYF. Written as DNA, the CDR3 is TGTGCCAGCAGCTTAGGCAGCGGGAGGGCCTACGAGCAGTACTTC.

The count of this clone is one. This sequence joins TRBV3-1 (or the pseudogene TRBV3-2) and TRBJ2-1; 11 positions match TRBD2. V shed 1 base, J shed 9 bases, and the junction held 20 bases outside the gene matches. The CDR3 sequence is 20 residues long. Germline assignment: CDR1 LGHDT and CDR2 YNNKEL (reference sequence). CDR3 loop: CASSQVRASGRPNLSREQFF. For the CDR3, the DNA is TGTGCCAGCAGCCAAGTGCGTGCTAGCGGGAGGCCAAACCTCTCCCGTGAGCAGTTCTTC.

The CDR3 coding sequence is TGTGCCAGCTCACCACCCGGCACAGGGACCTACGAGCAGTACTTC. Translated, it gives CASSPPGTGTYEQYF. This rearrangement joins TRBV18 to TRBJ2-7, with D tentatively TRBD1 (6 bases). There are 15 residues in the CDR3. Germline loops: CDR1 KGHSH, CDR2 LQKENI. V was cut by 0 bases and J by 2 bases, with 11 bases left in between.

The chain recombines TRBV5-6 with TRBJ2-5; weak D call: TRBD1 (6 bases). Trimming took 4 bases from V and 5 from J, leaving 18 bases between them. CDR3 length: 15 amino acids. Germline loops: CDR1 SGHDT, CDR2 YYEEEE. The CDR3 here is CASSLPGHPRETQYF. In nucleotides, the CDR3 is TGTGCCAGCAGCCTACCGGGACACCCACGGGAGACCCAGTACTTC.

This sequence joins TRBV20-1 and TRBJ2-7; D ambiguous. Trimming removed 5 bases at V and 3 bases at J, with 8 bases between. CDR3 size: 11 residues. Germline loops: CDR1 DFQATT, CDR2 SNEGSKA (reference sequence). CDR3 protein: CSAPAYYEQYF. CDR3 bases: TGCAGTGCTCCCGCCTACTACGAGCAGTACTTC.

V is TRBV6-2 or TRBV6-3 and J is TRBJ1-5; weak D call: TRBD1 (5 bases). V lost 5 bases, J lost 6 bases, and 11 bases lay in between. CDR1 is MNHEY and CDR2 is SVGEGT in the germline V gene. This CDR3 contains 13 residues. The CDR3 coding sequence is TGTGCCAGCAGTCCGACGGGGGTTCAGCCCCAGCATTTT. It specifies CASSPTGVQPQHF.

V and J are TRBV5-1 and TRBJ2-1, with 13 bases identical to TRBD2. The CDR3 runs 15 residues. The V gene end was trimmed by 7 bases and the J gene end by 9 bases; junction bases not matched to a gene: 10. Per the germline V gene, CDR1 is SGHRS and CDR2 is YFSETQ. The CDR3: CASVRGTSGIGEQFF. CDR3 nucleotide sequence: TGCGCCAGCGTCCGAGGGACTAGCGGGATCGGTGAGCAGTTCTTC.

This chain uses TRBV5-1 with TRBJ2-1; 11 bases align to TRBD2. Germline lookup yields CDR1 SGHRS and CDR2 YFSETQ. The CDR3 totals 17 residues. V gave up 3 bases and J gave up 0 bases; unmatched junction bases: 5. CDR3 sequence reads: CASSSGLAELSYNEQFF. DNA of the CDR3: TGCGCCAGCAGCTCGGGACTAGCGGAGCTCTCCTACAATGAGCAGTTCTTC.

The chain links TRBV14 to TRBJ2-1, with TRBD1 as a possible D gene (5 bases). This CDR3 spans 15 amino acids. Trimming shortened V by 4 bases and J by 8 bases, and 18 bases separated the two germline ends. CDR1 is SGHDN, CDR2 FVKESK, per germline. The CDR3 protein is CASSLQQERGDEQFF. The CDR3 DNA follows: TGTGCCAGCAGCCTACAACAGGAGCGTGGGGATGAGCAGTTCTTC.

The chain couples TRBV11-2 to TRBJ2-2; D possibly corresponds to TRBD2 (7 bases). The V end lost 3 bases, the J end lost 7 bases, and 15 bases lay between the germline ends. The CDR3 extends over 15 amino acids. Looked up from germline, CDR1 is SGHAT and CDR2 is FQNNGV. The CDR3 sequence is CASSFVGGGSGELFF. The CDR3 coding sequence is TGTGCCAGCAGCTTTGTTGGGGGCGGGAGCGGGGAGCTGTTTTTT.

The J gene is TRBJ1-1, the V gene TRBV5-1, with D tentatively TRBD1 (5 bases). This CDR3 is built from 13 residues. The ends were cut back, 4 bases at V and 1 base at J, with 8 bases in the middle. CDR1 is SGHRS, CDR2 YFSETQ, per germline. CDR3 bases: TGCGCCAGCAGCCATGACAGGAACACTGAAGCTTTCTTT. It codes for CASSHDRNTEAFF.

The J gene is TRBJ1-1, the V gene TRBV6-6; D ambiguous. Trimming took off 7 bases at V and 5 bases at J, with 8 bases between the two ends. This CDR3 is 11 amino acids long. Per the germline V gene, CDR1 is MNHNY and CDR2 is SVGAGI (reference sequence). The CDR3 protein is CASTLRTEAFF. Written as DNA, the CDR3 is TGTGCCAGCACCTTGAGAACTGAAGCTTTCTTT.

The V call is TRBV23-1, the J call TRBJ2-1; D is perhaps TRBD2 (6 bases). TRBV23-1 is recorded as an ORF, its role being uncertain. There are 17 residues in the CDR3. Deletions cut 0 bases from V and 0 bases from J, with 12 bases between. CDR3 sequence: CASSQSILASSYNEQFF. The CDR3 DNA reads TGCGCCAGCAGTCAATCGATACTAGCTAGCTCCTACAATGAGCAGTTCTTC.